This T cell receptor (beta chain) was recovered during a study of cytomegalovirus exposure and HLA in healthy donors. This CDR3 spans 18 amino acids. V was pared by 3 bases and J by 7 bases, with 22 bases between. Germline V gene sequence: CDR1 LNHDA, CDR2 SQIVND (reference sequence). Vbeta (60) and Jbeta (13) primers were used in the PCR. In the authors' methods: Later, tens of millions of unique TCR beta chains were counted in an analysis, and 8.5 million to 13 million of them were shared. The repertoire was sequenced with immunoSEQ multiplex PCR; TCRdb's copy has only in-frame clones and lacks some. Clone size and the V and J calls come from that table; the DNA yielded D and trimming. The sample holds fewer than 120,000 clones; around 87% are singletons and the top ten take 1.5% to 2%. General study findings and limits: A later analysis revealed that TCR association rates differed between HLA loci, peaking at DRB1 and bottoming out at HLA-C.

At sampling all donors were nominally healthy, likely with unrecorded immune exposures. On this clone: What it recognizes is unknown.

The sequence was obtained from a man aged 35-49 years in good health and CMV-seronegative. Sequencing was performed on PBMCs. The J gene is TRBJ1-6, the V gene TRBV19; TRBD1 might be the D (6 bases). CDR3 DNA: TGTGCCAGTAGTATCTTCCCCTTAGGGGGAACAGGGAATTCACCCCTCCACTTT. It codes for CASSIFPLGGTGNSPLHF.